This T cell receptor beta chain was sequenced during a study of cytomegalovirus exposure and HLA in healthy donors. Study-wide results and limits: Sequences of the TCR beta chain were said to predict the HLA-A and HLA-B alleles of most subjects accurately.

PCR employed 60 Vbeta and 13 Jbeta primers. Using immunoSEQ multiplex PCR, the repertoire was profiled, and TCRdb retains in-frame clones only, with some absent. The sample holds about 160,000 clones, more than 80% seen once. Notes on this clone: Its specificity is unknown.

Germline V gene sequence: CDR1 SGDLS, CDR2 YYNGEE. V gave up 6 bases and J gave up 2 bases; unmatched junction bases: 4. This CDR3 spans 15 amino acids. Sequencing was done on a sample of PBMCs. The TCR sequence derives from a woman younger than 30 in good health and CMV-seronegative. The chain joins TRBV9 to TRBJ2-3; 12 bases match TRBD1. CDR3 DNA: TGTGCCAGCACGGGACAGGGGGCTTTCACAGATACGCAGTATTTT. Its translation is CASTGQGAFTDTQYF.